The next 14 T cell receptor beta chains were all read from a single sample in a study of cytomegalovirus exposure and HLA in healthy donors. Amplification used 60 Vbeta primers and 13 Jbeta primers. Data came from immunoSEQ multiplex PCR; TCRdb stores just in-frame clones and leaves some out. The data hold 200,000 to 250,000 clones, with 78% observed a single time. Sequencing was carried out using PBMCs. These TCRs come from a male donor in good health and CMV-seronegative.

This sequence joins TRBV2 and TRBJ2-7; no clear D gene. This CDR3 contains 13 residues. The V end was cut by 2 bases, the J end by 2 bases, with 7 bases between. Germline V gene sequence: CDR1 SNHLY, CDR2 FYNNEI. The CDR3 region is CASSEQITYEQYF. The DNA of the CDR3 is TGTGCCAGCAGTGAACAGATCACCTACGAGCAGTACTTC. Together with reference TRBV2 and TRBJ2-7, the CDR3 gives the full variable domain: EPEVTQTPSHQVTQMGQEVILRCVPISNHLYFYWYRQILGQKVEFLVSFYNNEISEKSEIFDDQFSVERPDGSNFTLKIRSTKLEDSAMYFCASSEQITYEQYFGPGTRLTVT.

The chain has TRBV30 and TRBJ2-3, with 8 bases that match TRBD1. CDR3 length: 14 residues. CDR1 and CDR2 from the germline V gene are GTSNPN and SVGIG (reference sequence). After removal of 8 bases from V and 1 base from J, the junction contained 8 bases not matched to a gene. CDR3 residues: CAIAGGYGTDTQYF. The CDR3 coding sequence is TGTGCCATAGCAGGGGGCTATGGCACAGATACGCAGTATTTT.

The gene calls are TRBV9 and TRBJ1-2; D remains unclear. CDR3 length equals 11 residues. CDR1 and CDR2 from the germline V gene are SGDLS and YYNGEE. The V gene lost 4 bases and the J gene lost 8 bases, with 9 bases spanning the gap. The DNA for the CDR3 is TGTGCCAGCAGCCCTTCCGGGGGCTACACCTTC. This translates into CASSPSGGYTF. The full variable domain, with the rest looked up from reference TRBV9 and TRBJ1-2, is DSGVTQTPKHLITATGQRVTLRCSPRSGDLSVYWYQQSLDQGLQFLIQYYNGEERAKGNILERFSAQQFPDLHSELNLSSLELGDSALYFCASSPSGGYTFGSGTRLTVV.

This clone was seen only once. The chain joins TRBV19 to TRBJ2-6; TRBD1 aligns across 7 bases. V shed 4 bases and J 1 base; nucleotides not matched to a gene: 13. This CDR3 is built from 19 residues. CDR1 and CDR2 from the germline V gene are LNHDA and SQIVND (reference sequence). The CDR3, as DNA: TGTGCCAGTAGTACCCGACAGGGTTTATTCTCTTCTGGGGCCAACGTCCTGACTTTC. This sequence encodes CASSTRQGLFSSGANVLTF.

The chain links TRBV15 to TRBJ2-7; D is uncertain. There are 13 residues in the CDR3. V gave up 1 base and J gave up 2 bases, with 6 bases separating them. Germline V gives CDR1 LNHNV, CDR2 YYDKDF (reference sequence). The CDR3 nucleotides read TGTGCCACCAGCAGAGGGAGCCCCTACGAGCAGTACTTC. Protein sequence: CATSRGSPYEQYF.

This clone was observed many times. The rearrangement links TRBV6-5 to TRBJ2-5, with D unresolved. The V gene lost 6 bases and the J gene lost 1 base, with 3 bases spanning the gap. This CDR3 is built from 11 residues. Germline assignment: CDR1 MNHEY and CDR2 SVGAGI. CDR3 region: CASSRQETQYF. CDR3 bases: TGTGCCAGCAGCCGCCAAGAGACCCAGTACTTC.

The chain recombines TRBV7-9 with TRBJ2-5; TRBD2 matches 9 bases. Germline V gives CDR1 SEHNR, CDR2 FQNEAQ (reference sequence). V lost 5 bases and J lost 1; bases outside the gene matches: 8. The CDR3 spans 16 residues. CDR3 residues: CASSPKTSGVQETQYF. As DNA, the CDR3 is TGTGCCAGCAGCCCAAAGACTAGCGGAGTCCAAGAGACCCAGTACTTC. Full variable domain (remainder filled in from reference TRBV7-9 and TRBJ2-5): DTGVSQNPRHKITKRGQNVTFRCDPISEHNRLYWYRQTLGQGPEFLTYFQNEAQLEKSRLLSDRFSAERPKGSFSTLEIQRTEQGDSAMYLCASSPKTSGVQETQYFGPGTRLLVL.

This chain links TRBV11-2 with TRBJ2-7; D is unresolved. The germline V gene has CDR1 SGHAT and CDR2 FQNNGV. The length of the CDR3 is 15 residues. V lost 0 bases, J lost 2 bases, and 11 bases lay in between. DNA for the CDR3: TGTGCCAGCAGCTTAGATCCCTACGCGGCCTACGAGCAGTACTTC. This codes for CASSLDPYAAYEQYF.

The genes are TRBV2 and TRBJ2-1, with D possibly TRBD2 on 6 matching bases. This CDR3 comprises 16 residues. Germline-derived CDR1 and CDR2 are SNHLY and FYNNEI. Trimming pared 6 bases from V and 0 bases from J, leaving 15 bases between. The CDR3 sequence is CASRSSAPSSYNEQFF. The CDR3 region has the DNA TGTGCCAGCAGATCTAGCGCACCTAGCTCCTACAATGAGCAGTTCTTC.

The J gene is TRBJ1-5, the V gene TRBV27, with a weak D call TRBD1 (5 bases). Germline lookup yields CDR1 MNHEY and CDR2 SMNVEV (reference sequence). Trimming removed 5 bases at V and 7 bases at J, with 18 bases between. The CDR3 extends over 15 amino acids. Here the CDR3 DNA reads TGTGCCAGCAGTCCAACGGGGGTCAATCAGCAGCCCCAGCATTTT. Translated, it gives CASSPTGVNQQPQHF.

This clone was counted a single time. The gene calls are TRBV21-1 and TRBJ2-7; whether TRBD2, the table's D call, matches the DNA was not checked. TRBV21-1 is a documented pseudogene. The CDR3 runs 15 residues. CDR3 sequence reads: CASRTKVTPSYEQYF. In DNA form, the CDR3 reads TGTGCCAGCAGGACTAAGGTCACACCGTCCTACGAGCAGTACTTC.

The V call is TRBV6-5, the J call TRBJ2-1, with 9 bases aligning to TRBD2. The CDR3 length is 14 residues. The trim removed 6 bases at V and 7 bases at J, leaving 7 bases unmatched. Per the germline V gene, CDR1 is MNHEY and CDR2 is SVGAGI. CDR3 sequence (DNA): TGTGCCAGCAGGGAGCTAGCGGGAAATAATGAGCAGTTCTTC. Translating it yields CASRELAGNNEQFF.

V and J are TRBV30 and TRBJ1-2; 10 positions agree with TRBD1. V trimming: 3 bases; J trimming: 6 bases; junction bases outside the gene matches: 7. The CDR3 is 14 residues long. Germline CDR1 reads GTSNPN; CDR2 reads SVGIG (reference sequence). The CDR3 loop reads CAWSTTGGADGYTF. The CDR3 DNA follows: TGTGCCTGGAGCACGACAGGGGGCGCAGATGGCTACACCTTC.

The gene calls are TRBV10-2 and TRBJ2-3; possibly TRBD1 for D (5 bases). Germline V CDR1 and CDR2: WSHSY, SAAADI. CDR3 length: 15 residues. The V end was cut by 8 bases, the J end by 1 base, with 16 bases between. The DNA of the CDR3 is TGCGCCAGCGCCACTATCTCGACAGGCACAGATACGCAGTATTTT. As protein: CASATISTGTDTQYF.